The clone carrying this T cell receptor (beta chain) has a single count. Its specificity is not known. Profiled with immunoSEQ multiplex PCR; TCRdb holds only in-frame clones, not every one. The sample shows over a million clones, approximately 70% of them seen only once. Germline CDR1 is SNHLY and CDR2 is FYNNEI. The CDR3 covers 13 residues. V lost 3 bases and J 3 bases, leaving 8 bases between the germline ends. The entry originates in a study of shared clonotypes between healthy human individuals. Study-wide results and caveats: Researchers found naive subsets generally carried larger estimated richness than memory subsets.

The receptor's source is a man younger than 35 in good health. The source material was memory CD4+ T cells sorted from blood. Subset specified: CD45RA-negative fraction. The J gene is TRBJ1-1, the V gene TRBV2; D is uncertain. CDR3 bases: TGTGCCAGCAGTGATACCAGTTACACTGAAGCTTTCTTT. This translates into CASSDTSYTEAFF.